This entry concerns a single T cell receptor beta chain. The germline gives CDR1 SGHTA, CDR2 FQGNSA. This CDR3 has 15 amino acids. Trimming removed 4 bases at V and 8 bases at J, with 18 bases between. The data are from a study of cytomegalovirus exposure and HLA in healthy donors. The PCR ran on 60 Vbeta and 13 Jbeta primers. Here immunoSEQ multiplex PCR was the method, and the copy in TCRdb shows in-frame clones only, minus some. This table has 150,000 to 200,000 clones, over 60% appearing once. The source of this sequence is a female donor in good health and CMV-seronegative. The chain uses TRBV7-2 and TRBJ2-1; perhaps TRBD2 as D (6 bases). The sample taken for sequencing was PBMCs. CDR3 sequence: CASSSPRDSRYEQFF. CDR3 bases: TGTGCCAGCAGCTCTCCCCGGGACTCTCGGTATGAGCAGTTCTTC.